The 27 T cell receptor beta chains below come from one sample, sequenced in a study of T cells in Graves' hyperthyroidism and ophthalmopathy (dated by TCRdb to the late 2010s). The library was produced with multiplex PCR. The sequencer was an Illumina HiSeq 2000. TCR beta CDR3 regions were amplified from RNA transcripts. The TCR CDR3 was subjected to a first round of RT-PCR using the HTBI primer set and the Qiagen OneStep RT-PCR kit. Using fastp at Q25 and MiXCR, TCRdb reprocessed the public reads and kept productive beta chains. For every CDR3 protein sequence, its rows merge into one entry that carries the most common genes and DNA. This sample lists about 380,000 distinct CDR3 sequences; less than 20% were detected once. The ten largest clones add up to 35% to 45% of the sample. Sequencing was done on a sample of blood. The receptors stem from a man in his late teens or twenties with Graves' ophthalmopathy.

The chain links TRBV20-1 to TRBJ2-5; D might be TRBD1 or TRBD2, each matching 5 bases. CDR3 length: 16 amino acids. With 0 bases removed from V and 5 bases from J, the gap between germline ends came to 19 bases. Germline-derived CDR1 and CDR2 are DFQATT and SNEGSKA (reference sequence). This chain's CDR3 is CSARDVKWTEGETQYF. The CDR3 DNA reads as TGCAGTGCTAGAGATGTAAAATGGACTGAGGGGGAGACCCAGTACTTC.

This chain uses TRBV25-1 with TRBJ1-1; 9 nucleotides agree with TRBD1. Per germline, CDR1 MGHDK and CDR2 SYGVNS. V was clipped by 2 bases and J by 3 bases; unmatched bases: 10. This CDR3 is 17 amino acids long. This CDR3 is CASSEEGGDREDTEAFF. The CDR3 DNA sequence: TGTGCCAGCAGTGAAGAAGGAGGGGACAGGGAGGACACTGAAGCTTTCTTT.

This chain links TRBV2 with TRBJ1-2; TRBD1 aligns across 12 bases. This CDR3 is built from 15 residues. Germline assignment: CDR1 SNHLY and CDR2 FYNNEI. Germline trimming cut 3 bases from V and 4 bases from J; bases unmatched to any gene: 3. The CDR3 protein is CASSDGTGGFYGYTF. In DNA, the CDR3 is TGTGCCAGCAGTGACGGGACAGGGGGCTTCTATGGCTACACCTTC. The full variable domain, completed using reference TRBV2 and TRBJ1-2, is EPEVTQTPSHQVTQMGQEVILRCVPISNHLYFYWYRQILGQKVEFLVSFYNNEISEKSEIFDDQFSVERPDGSNFTLKIRSTKLEDSAMYFCASSDGTGGFYGYTFGSGTRLTVV.

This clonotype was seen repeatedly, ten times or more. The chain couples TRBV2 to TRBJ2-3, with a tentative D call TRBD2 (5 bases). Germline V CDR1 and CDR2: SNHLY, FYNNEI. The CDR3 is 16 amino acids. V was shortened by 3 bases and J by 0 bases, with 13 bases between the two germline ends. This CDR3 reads CASSEAQRTSTDTQYF. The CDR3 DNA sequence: TGTGCCAGCAGTGAGGCCCAGAGGACTAGCACAGATACGCAGTATTTT.

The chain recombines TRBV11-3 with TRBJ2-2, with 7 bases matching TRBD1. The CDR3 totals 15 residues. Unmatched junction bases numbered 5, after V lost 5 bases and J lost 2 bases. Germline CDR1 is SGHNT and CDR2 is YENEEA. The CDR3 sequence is CASSSRDSNTGELFF. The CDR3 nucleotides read TGTGCCAGCAGCAGCCGGGACAGTAACACCGGGGAGCTGTTTTTT. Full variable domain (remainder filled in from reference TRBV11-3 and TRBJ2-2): EAGVVQSPRYKIIEKKQPVAFWCNPISGHNTLYWYLQNLGQGPELLIRYENEEAVDDSQLPKDRFSAERLKGVDSTLKIQPAELGDSAVYLCASSSRDSNTGELFFGEGSRLTVL.

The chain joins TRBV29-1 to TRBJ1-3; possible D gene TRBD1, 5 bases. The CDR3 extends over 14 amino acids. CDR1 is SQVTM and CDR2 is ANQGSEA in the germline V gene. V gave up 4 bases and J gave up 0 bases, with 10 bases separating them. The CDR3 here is CSVGQPSSGNTIYF. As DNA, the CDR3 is TGCAGCGTTGGACAGCCGAGCTCTGGAAACACCATATATTTT.

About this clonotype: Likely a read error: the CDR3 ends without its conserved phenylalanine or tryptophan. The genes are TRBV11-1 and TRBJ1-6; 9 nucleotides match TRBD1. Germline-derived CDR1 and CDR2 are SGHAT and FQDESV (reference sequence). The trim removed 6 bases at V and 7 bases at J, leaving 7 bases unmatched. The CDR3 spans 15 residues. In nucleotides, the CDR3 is TGTGCCAGCAGACTAAGGGGACAGGGAAATTCACCCCTCCACCTT. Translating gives CASRLRGQGNSPLHL.

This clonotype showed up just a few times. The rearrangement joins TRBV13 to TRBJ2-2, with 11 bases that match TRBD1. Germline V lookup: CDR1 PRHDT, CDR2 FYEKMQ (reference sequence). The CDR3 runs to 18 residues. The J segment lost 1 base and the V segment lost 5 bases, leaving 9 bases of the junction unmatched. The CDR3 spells CASSATRDRGVNTGELFF. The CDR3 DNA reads TGTGCCAGCAGCGCAACCCGGGACAGGGGGGTGAACACCGGGGAGCTGTTTTTT.

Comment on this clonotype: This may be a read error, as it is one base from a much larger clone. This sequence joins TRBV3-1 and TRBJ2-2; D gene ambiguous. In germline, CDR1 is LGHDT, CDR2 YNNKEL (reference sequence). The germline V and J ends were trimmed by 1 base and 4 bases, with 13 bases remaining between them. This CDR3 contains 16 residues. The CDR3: CASSQGARRFTGELFF. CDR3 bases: TGTGCCAGCAGCCAAGGGGCCCGTAGGTTCACCGGGGAGCTGTTTTTT.

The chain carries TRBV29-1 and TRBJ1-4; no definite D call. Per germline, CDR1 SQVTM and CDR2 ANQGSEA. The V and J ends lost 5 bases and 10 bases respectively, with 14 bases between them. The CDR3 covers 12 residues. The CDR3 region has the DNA TGCAGCGTTCACGAGGGCGCGGGAAAACTGTTTTTT. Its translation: CSVHEGAGKLFF.

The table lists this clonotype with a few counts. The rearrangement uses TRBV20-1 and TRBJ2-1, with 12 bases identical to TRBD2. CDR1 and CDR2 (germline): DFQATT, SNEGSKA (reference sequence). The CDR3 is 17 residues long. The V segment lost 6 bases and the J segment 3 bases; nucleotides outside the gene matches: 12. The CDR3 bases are TGCAGTGCCCGGCGGACTAGCGGGGTAGGAGGCTACAATGAGCAGTTCTTC. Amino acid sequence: CSARRTSGVGGYNEQFF.

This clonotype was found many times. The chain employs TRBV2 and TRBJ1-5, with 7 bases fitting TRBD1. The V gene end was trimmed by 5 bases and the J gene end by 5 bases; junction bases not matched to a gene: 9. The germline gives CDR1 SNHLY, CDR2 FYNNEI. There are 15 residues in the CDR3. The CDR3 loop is CASSTTGDPHQPQHF. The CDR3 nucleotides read TGTGCCAGCAGTACAACAGGGGATCCCCATCAGCCCCAGCATTTT. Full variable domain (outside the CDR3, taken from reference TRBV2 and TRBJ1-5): EPEVTQTPSHQVTQMGQEVILRCVPISNHLYFYWYRQILGQKVEFLVSFYNNEISEKSEIFDDQFSVERPDGSNFTLKIRSTKLEDSAMYFCASSTTGDPHQPQHFGDGTRLSIL.

The CDR3 nucleotides read TGCAGCGCCAGGACTAGCGGAGAGACCCAGTACTTC. The encoded protein is CSARTSGETQYF. The chain recombines TRBV29-1 with TRBJ2-5, with 10 positions matching TRBD2. The V and J ends lost 7 bases and 4 bases, in that order; junction bases with no gene match: 3. CDR3 length: 12 amino acids. In germline, CDR1 is SQVTM, CDR2 ANQGSEA.

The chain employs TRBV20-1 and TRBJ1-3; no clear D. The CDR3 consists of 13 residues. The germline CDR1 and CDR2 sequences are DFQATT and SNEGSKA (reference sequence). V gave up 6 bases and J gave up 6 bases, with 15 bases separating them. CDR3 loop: CSARVQSLNTIYF. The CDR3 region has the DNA TGCAGTGCAAGGGTCCAGTCCCTAAACACCATATATTTT.

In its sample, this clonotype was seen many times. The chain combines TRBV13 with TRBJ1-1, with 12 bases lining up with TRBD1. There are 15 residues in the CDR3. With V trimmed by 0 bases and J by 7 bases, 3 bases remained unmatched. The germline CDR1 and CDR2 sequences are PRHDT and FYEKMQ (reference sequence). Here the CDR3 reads CASSLGGQGAVEAFF. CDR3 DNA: TGTGCCAGCAGCTTAGGGGGACAGGGGGCGGTTGAAGCTTTCTTT.

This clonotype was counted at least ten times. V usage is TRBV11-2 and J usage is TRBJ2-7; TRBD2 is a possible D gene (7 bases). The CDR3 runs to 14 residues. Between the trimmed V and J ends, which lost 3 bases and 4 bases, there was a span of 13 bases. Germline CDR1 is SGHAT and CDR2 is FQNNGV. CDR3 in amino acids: CASSLEGGTYEQYF. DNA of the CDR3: TGTGCCAGCAGCTTGGAGGGGGGGACATACGAGCAGTACTTC.

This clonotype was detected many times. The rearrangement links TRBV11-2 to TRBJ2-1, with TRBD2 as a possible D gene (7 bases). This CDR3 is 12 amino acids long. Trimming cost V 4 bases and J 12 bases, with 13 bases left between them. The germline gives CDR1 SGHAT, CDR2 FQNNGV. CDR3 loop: CASSWEGELQFF. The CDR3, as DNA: TGTGCCAGCAGCTGGGAGGGGGAATTGCAGTTCTTC.

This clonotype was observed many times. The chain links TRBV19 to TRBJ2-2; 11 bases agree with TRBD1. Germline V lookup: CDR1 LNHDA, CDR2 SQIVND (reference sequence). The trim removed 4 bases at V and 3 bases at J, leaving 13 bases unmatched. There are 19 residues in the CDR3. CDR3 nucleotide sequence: TGTGCCAGTAGTAGCAAGGACAGGGGGCGAGACAACGACACCGGGGAGCTGTTTTTT. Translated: CASSSKDRGRDNDTGELFF.

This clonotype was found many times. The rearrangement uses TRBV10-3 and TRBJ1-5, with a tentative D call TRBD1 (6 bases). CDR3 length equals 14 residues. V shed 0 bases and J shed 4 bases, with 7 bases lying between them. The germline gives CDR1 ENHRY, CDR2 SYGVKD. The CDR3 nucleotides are TGTGCCATCAGTGAGTCTAGGGGGAATCAGCCCCAGCATTTT. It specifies CAISESRGNQPQHF.

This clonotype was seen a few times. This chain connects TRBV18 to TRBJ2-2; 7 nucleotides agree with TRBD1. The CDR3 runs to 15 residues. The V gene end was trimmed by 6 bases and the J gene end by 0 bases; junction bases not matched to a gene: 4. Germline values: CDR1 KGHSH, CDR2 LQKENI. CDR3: CASSTGQANTGELFF. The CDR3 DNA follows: TGTGCCAGCTCCACAGGACAGGCGAACACCGGGGAGCTGTTTTTT.

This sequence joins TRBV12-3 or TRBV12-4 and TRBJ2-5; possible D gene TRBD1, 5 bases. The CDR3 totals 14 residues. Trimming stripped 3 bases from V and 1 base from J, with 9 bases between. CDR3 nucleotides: TGTGCCAGCAGTTTCAGGGATTTCCAAGAGACCCAGTACTTC. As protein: CASSFRDFQETQYF.

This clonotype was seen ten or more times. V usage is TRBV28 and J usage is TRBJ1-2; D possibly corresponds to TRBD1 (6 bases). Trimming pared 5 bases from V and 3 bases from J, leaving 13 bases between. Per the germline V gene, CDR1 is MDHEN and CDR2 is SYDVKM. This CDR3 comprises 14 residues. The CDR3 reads CASSPFNRDYGYTF. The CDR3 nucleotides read TGTGCCAGCAGTCCCTTCAACAGGGACTATGGCTACACCTTC.

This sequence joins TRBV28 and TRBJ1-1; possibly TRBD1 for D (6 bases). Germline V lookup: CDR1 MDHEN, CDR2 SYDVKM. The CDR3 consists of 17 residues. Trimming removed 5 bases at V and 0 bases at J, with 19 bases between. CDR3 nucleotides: TGTGCCAGCAGTCCGTCGGGGGCAGCCTTGATGAACACTGAAGCTTTCTTT. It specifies CASSPSGAALMNTEAFF.

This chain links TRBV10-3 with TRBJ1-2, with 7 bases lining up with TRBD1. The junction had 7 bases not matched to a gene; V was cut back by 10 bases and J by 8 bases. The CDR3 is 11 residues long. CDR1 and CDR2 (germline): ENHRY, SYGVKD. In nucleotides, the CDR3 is TGTGCCACCGAAGGGGGCTGGGGCTACACCTTC. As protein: CATEGGWGYTF.

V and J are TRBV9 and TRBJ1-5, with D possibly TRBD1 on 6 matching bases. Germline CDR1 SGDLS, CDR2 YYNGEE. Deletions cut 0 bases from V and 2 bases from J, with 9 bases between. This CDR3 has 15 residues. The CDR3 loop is CASSVGGAGNQPQHF. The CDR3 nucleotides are TGTGCCAGCAGCGTAGGGGGGGCAGGCAATCAGCCCCAGCATTTT.

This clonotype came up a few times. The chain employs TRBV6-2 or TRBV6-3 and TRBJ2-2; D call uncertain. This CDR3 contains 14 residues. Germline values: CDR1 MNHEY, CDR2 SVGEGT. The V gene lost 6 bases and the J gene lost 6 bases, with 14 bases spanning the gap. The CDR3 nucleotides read TGTGCCAGCAGCTACCTAAAGGTATCCGGGGAGCTGTTTTTT. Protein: CASSYLKVSGELFF.

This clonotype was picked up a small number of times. The CDR3 DNA reads TGTGCCAGTAGTATCGGACTAGCGGGGGGCGGGAATGAGCAGTTCTTC. This gives the protein CASSIGLAGGGNEQFF. The rearrangement links TRBV19 to TRBJ2-1; 14 bases are shared with TRBD2. Trimming took 3 bases from V and 7 from J; bases not matched to a gene: 5. This CDR3 is built from 16 residues. The germline gives CDR1 LNHDA, CDR2 SQIVND (reference sequence).